The rows below give T cell receptor beta chains drawn from one sample of a study of T cells in Graves' hyperthyroidism and ophthalmopathy. TCRdb called the multiplex PCR reads again in MiXCR, with one record for every CDR3 protein. The table lists 95,000 to 110,000 distinct CDR3 sequences, 15% to 20% of them singletons. Material: blood. The receptors stem from a woman between 45 and 60 years old with Graves' hyperthyroidism. The CDR3 runs from the conserved cysteine through the conserved F or W. D genes are given only for firm matches. Not every row has a clone size; where given, it reads once, few, many or a size class.

d_call: TRBD1; v_call: TRBV2; j_call: TRBJ1-5; clone_size: many; cdr3_aa: CASSDGQGAGNQPQHF; cdr3_nt: TGTGCCAGCAGTGATGGACAGGGGGCGGGCAATCAGCCCCAGCATTTT
d_call: TRBD2; v_call: TRBV28; j_call: TRBJ2-1; clone_size: many; cdr3_aa: CASSLRASGTYNEQFF; cdr3_nt: TGTGCCAGCAGTCTCCGGGCTAGCGGGACATACAATGAGCAGTTCTTC
d_call: TRBD2; v_call: TRBV20-1; j_call: TRBJ2-5; clone_size: many; cdr3_aa: CSARDAGVAGGIQETQYF; cdr3_nt: TGCAGTGCTAGAGATGCAGGAGTAGCGGGAGGAATCCAAGAGACCCAGTACTTC
d_call: NA; v_call: TRBV12-3/TRBV12-4; j_call: TRBJ1-5; clone_size: many; cdr3_aa: CASSSDSNQPQHF; cdr3_nt: TGTGCCAGCAGTTCAGATAGCAATCAGCCCCAGCATTTT
d_call: NA; v_call: TRBV7-2; j_call: TRBJ2-5; clone_size: many; cdr3_aa: CASSFGRMETQYF; cdr3_nt: TGTGCCAGCAGCTTTGGGCGTATGGAGACCCAGTACTTC
d_call: NA; v_call: TRBV14; j_call: TRBJ2-5; clone_size: many; cdr3_aa: CASSQDWETQYF; cdr3_nt: TGTGCCAGCAGCCAAGATTGGGAGACCCAGTACTTC
d_call: NA; v_call: TRBV27; j_call: TRBJ2-3; clone_size: many; cdr3_aa: CASSLWEADTQYF; cdr3_nt: TGTGCCAGCAGTTTGTGGGAGGCAGATACGCAGTATTTT
d_call: TRBD2; v_call: TRBV11-2; j_call: TRBJ2-1; clone_size: many; cdr3_aa: CASSLGLAIGEQFF; cdr3_nt: TGTGCCAGCAGCTTGGGACTAGCAATCGGTGAGCAGTTCTTC
d_call: NA; v_call: TRBV5-1; j_call: TRBJ1-2; clone_size: many; cdr3_aa: CASSLDGQGIYTF; cdr3_nt: TGCGCCAGCAGCTTGGATGGGCAGGGGATATACACCTTC
d_call: NA; v_call: TRBV27; j_call: TRBJ1-2; clone_size: many; cdr3_aa: CASTLDRTGYYGYTF; cdr3_nt: TGTGCCAGCACCTTAGACCGTACGGGCTACTATGGCTACACCTTC
d_call: TRBD1; v_call: TRBV7-8; j_call: TRBJ1-5; clone_size: few; cdr3_aa: CASSLRGGDQPQHF; cdr3_nt: TGTGCCAGCAGCTTAAGAGGGGGCGATCAGCCCCAGCATTTT
d_call: NA; v_call: TRBV12-3/TRBV12-4; j_call: TRBJ2-2; clone_size: many; cdr3_aa: CASSWDKNTGELFF; cdr3_nt: TGTGCCAGCAGTTGGGACAAGAACACCGGGGAGCTGTTTTTT
d_call: TRBD2; v_call: TRBV19; j_call: TRBJ2-2; clone_size: NA; cdr3_aa: CASSNGRGTGELFF; cdr3_nt: TGTGCCAGTAGTAACGGGAGGGGGACCGGGGAGCTGTTTTTT
d_call: TRBD2; v_call: TRBV5-1; j_call: TRBJ2-1; clone_size: many; cdr3_aa: CASSTSGDYNEQFF; cdr3_nt: TGCGCCAGCAGCACTAGCGGGGATTACAATGAGCAGTTCTTC
d_call: NA; v_call: TRBV28; j_call: TRBJ2-3; clone_size: many; cdr3_aa: CATMEDTQYF; cdr3_nt: TGTGCCACCATGGAGGATACGCAGTATTTT
d_call: NA; v_call: TRBV11-2; j_call: TRBJ2-1; clone_size: many; cdr3_aa: CASSLHTDLEYYNEQFF; cdr3_nt: TGTGCCAGCAGCTTACACACCGACCTTGAATACTACAATGAGCAGTTCTTC
d_call: TRBD1; v_call: TRBV18; j_call: TRBJ1-3; clone_size: many; cdr3_aa: CASTHGQVSGNTIYF; cdr3_nt: TGTGCCAGCACCCATGGACAGGTCTCTGGAAACACCATATATTTT
d_call: NA; v_call: TRBV12-3/TRBV12-4; j_call: TRBJ1-5; clone_size: many; cdr3_aa: CASSLSTGLIQPQHF; cdr3_nt: TGTGCCAGCAGTTTGAGTACAGGGTTGATCCAGCCCCAGCATTTT
d_call: TRBD1; v_call: TRBV10-3; j_call: TRBJ1-5; clone_size: NA; cdr3_aa: CAIRRQGDNQPQHF; cdr3_nt: TGTGCCATCAGGCGACAGGGTGACAATCAGCCCCAGCATTTT
d_call: NA; v_call: TRBV18; j_call: TRBJ2-5; clone_size: many; cdr3_aa: CASSPTRQETQYF; cdr3_nt: TGTGCCAGCTCACCGACTAGACAAGAGACCCAGTACTTC
d_call: TRBD1; v_call: TRBV6-1; j_call: TRBJ2-1; clone_size: many; cdr3_aa: CASSATGGVGNEQFF; cdr3_nt: TGTGCCAGCAGTGCCACAGGGGGCGTAGGCAATGAGCAGTTCTTC
d_call: NA; v_call: TRBV10-3; j_call: TRBJ2-6; clone_size: many; cdr3_aa: CAISDGQGRSGANVLTF; cdr3_nt: TGTGCCATCAGCGATGGGCAGGGGCGTTCTGGGGCCAACGTCCTGACTTTC
d_call: TRBD2; v_call: TRBV12-3/TRBV12-4; j_call: TRBJ2-7; clone_size: NA; cdr3_aa: CASSRTSGLAQYEQYF; cdr3_nt: TGTGCCAGCAGTCGGACTAGCGGGTTAGCTCAGTACGAGCAGTACTTC
d_call: NA; v_call: TRBV28; j_call: TRBJ2-5; clone_size: many; cdr3_aa: CASRPRARGSSQETQYF; cdr3_nt: TGTGCCAGCAGGCCAAGGGCCCGTGGCAGCTCACAAGAGACCCAGTACTTC
d_call: NA; v_call: TRBV5-1; j_call: TRBJ2-3; clone_size: many; cdr3_aa: CASSSGPFSGVTQYF; cdr3_nt: TGCGCCAGCTCCTCAGGGCCCTTCTCAGGGGTTACGCAGTATTTT
d_call: NA; v_call: TRBV11-2; j_call: TRBJ1-1; clone_size: many; cdr3_aa: CASSGLAGAEAFF; cdr3_nt: TGTGCCAGCAGCGGGTTAGCGGGGGCTGAAGCTTTCTTT
d_call: NA; v_call: TRBV27; j_call: TRBJ2-3; clone_size: many; cdr3_aa: CASSLSGATYTDTQYF; cdr3_nt: TGTGCCAGCAGTTTATCAGGGGCTACATACACAGATACGCAGTATTTT
d_call: NA; v_call: TRBV6-4; j_call: TRBJ2-1; clone_size: medium-sized; cdr3_aa: CASSRSGEPYNEQFF; cdr3_nt: TGTGCCAGCAGTAGGTCGGGGGAACCCTACAATGAGCAGTTCTTC
d_call: NA; v_call: TRBV5-1; j_call: TRBJ2-6; clone_size: many; cdr3_aa: CASSHTDRTSGANVLTF; cdr3_nt: TGCGCCAGCAGCCACACGGACAGAACCTCTGGGGCCAACGTCCTGACTTTC
d_call: TRBD1; v_call: TRBV9; j_call: TRBJ2-1; clone_size: many; cdr3_aa: CASSADRGGWEQFF; cdr3_nt: TGTGCCAGCAGCGCCGACAGGGGAGGTTGGGAGCAGTTCTTC
d_call: TRBD2; v_call: TRBV7-2; j_call: TRBJ2-3; clone_size: NA; cdr3_aa: CASTKTSGSTDTQYF; cdr3_nt: TGCGCCAGCACGAAGACTAGCGGGAGCACAGATACGCAGTATTTT
d_call: NA; v_call: TRBV7-2; j_call: TRBJ2-5; clone_size: many; cdr3_aa: CASSFAIRSQETQYF; cdr3_nt: TGTGCCAGCAGCTTTGCGATTAGATCCCAAGAGACCCAGTACTTC
d_call: TRBD1; v_call: TRBV7-8; j_call: TRBJ1-1; clone_size: many; cdr3_aa: CASSLASGQLNTEAFF; cdr3_nt: TGTGCCAGCAGCTTAGCTTCGGGACAGTTGAACACTGAAGCTTTCTTT
d_call: TRBD1; v_call: TRBV28; j_call: TRBJ1-1; clone_size: NA; cdr3_aa: CASSSLLAGGLGTEAFF; cdr3_nt: TGTGCCAGCAGTTCCCTCCTGGCAGGGGGTCTTGGGACTGAAGCTTTCTTT
d_call: TRBD2; v_call: TRBV12-3/TRBV12-4; j_call: TRBJ2-2; clone_size: many; cdr3_aa: CASIANPGLAGSGELFF; cdr3_nt: TGTGCCAGCATTGCGAACCCCGGACTAGCTGGTTCCGGGGAGCTGTTTTTT
d_call: TRBD1; v_call: TRBV5-1; j_call: TRBJ1-2; clone_size: many; cdr3_aa: CASSQDRGRMVSGYTF; cdr3_nt: TGCGCCAGCAGCCAAGACAGGGGGCGCATGGTCAGCGGCTACACCTTC
d_call: TRBD2; v_call: TRBV7-3; j_call: TRBJ2-5; clone_size: many; cdr3_aa: CASSPGTTTIQETQYF; cdr3_nt: TGTGCCAGCAGCCCAGGGACTACAACTATCCAAGAGACCCAGTACTTC
d_call: NA; v_call: TRBV3-1; j_call: TRBJ1-5; clone_size: many; cdr3_aa: CASSKDTGFGQPQHF; cdr3_nt: TGTGCCAGCAGCAAGGACACAGGGTTCGGTCAGCCCCAGCATTTT
d_call: TRBD2; v_call: TRBV7-3; j_call: TRBJ2-4; clone_size: many; cdr3_aa: CASSLGGSGRSNIQYF; cdr3_nt: TGTGCCAGCAGCTTAGGGGGTAGCGGGAGGTCGAACATTCAGTACTTC
d_call: NA; v_call: TRBV3-1; j_call: TRBJ2-5; clone_size: many; cdr3_aa: CASSSRYQETQYF; cdr3_nt: TGTGCCAGCAGCTCAAGGTACCAAGAGACCCAGTACTTC
d_call: NA; v_call: TRBV29-1; j_call: TRBJ2-5; clone_size: many; cdr3_aa: CSVHRSQETQYF; cdr3_nt: TGCAGCGTCCATAGGAGCCAAGAGACCCAGTACTTC
d_call: TRBD2; v_call: TRBV9; j_call: TRBJ2-3; clone_size: many; cdr3_aa: CASSLLAGVETDTQYF; cdr3_nt: TGTGCCAGCAGCCTACTAGCGGGAGTGGAGACAGATACGCAGTATTTT
d_call: NA; v_call: TRBV4-2; j_call: TRBJ2-3; clone_size: many; cdr3_aa: CASRLQGTDTQYF; cdr3_nt: TGTGCCAGCAGGCTACAGGGTACAGATACGCAGTATTTT
d_call: NA; v_call: TRBV30; j_call: TRBJ2-2; clone_size: NA; cdr3_aa: CAWRARTGELFF; cdr3_nt: TGTGCCTGGAGGGCACGCACCGGGGAGCTGTTTTTT
d_call: TRBD1; v_call: TRBV27; j_call: TRBJ1-3; clone_size: few; cdr3_aa: CASSPSTGRVSGNTIYF; cdr3_nt: TGTGCCAGCAGTCCATCGACAGGGAGAGTTAGTGGAAACACCATATATTTT
d_call: TRBD1; v_call: TRBV28; j_call: TRBJ2-7; clone_size: NA; cdr3_aa: CASSAGTGEYEQYF; cdr3_nt: TGTGCCAGCAGCGCCGGGACAGGGGAATACGAGCAGTACTTC
d_call: NA; v_call: TRBV20-1; j_call: TRBJ2-3; clone_size: many; cdr3_aa: CSARDLTVEDLDTQYF; cdr3_nt: TGCAGTGCTAGAGATCTCACTGTAGAAGACTTAGATACGCAGTATTTT
d_call: TRBD1; v_call: TRBV19; j_call: TRBJ1-5; clone_size: many; cdr3_aa: CASSNRTGIYSNQPQHF; cdr3_nt: TGTGCCAGTAGTAACCGGACAGGGATTTATAGCAATCAGCCCCAGCATTTT
d_call: NA; v_call: TRBV6-6; j_call: TRBJ2-2; clone_size: NA; cdr3_aa: CASSYGAGVTGELFF; cdr3_nt: TGTGCCAGCAGTTACGGAGCAGGGGTCACCGGGGAGCTGTTTTTT
d_call: TRBD2; v_call: TRBV5-1; j_call: TRBJ2-1; clone_size: many; cdr3_aa: CASSPGLAGVKDEQFF; cdr3_nt: TGCGCCAGCAGCCCGGGACTAGCGGGAGTTAAGGATGAGCAGTTCTTC